This TCR beta chain derives from a study of identical twins (dated by TCRdb to about 2016). A note on the overall study: The study deep-sequenced TCR alpha and beta repertoires from monozygotic twins, unrelated adults of various ages and cord blood to test whether fetal clonotypes persist. Replicate twin experiments were performed at different times using different library preparation protocols to rule out contamination.

This clonotype came up a few times. Its antigen remains unidentified. No qualities accompany the bases; no much larger clone lies one base away. Library creation used 5' RACE. Data came from an Illumina HiSeq 2000. A universal primer binding site was introduced by template switching, and a unique molecular identifier was present in the final cDNA, enabling accurate counting of TCR cDNA molecules. Specific primers in the conserved constant-segment region were used to synthesize first-strand cDNA for the TCR alpha and beta chains. Each cDNA library was double barcoded, with a SMART-Mk sample barcode plus Illumina barcodes, to control for contamination. Two successive PCR steps introduced TruSeq adapter sequences along with Illumina sample barcodes. TCR alpha and beta cDNA libraries were sequenced on the Illumina HiSeq platform with custom primers. Regarding the original processing steps: MiGEC was used to process raw reads and extract unique molecular identifiers, and MiXCR was used to find CDR3 positions. For each individual, recombination models were inferred using an EM algorithm with the repgenHMM and IGoR tools. Shared clonotypes were analyzed with the tcR package in R, and sharing was normalized by the product of cloneset sizes. To study raw recombination without the effects of thymic and clonal selection, out-of-frame nonproductive sequences were analyzed. TCRdb handled the public reads itself, with Q25 trimming in fastp and clone calling in MiXCR, and kept productive beta chains. Rows merge per CDR3 protein into single entries with the most common DNA and genes. The V and J calls reflect TCRdb's pipeline rather than the authors' work. This sample comprises over 550,000 distinct CDR3 sequences, about 7.6% of them detected only once. The ten largest clones represent about 1.5% of the sample.

Study-wide findings and limitations: Recombination models systematically underestimated out-of-frame TCR alpha sharing in monozygotic twins but agreed with sharing between unrelated individuals. In beta out-of-frame sequences, excess twin sharing was weaker, because having fewer shared sequences lowered the signal-to-noise ratio. Compared with coincidental sharing between unrelated individuals, out-of-frame TCR alpha sequences shared between twins showed an excess of sequences with low generation probability. Abundant cord blood beta clonotypes had fewer insertions, young adult naive repertoires showed a similar but weaker trend, and memory repertoires showed no such trend. Zero-insertion analyses could be partly confounded by invariant T cells such as MAIT and iNKT, though diverse VJ usage argued against such confounding for most clonotypes. Because the same donors could not be followed over many years, the conclusions relied on cross-sectional statistical analysis.

All donors were healthy Caucasians. The twin cohort comprised three pairs of female monozygotic twins, all aged roughly 18 to 30 years. Peripheral blood mononuclear cells were used as the source from which RNA for TCR libraries was isolated. V gives up 0 bases and J gives up 2 bases, and the segment between their germline ends measures 8 bases. The germline V gene specifies MGHRA as CDR1 and YSYEKL as CDR2. Taken from cysteine to valine, the CDR3 has 14 residues. The sequence is cut down to CDR3 DNA, 42 bases in frame from base 1. This same sample was also part of a study on yellow fever vaccine responses in identical twins. As the second study states: According to the authors, the vaccine-induced T cell response in identical twins seemed to be partly convergent and partly specific to each individual. In identical twins, the study followed T cell clones that responded to the vaccine with precision.

The V and J genes are TRBV4-1 and TRBJ2-7; TRBD1 is a weak D gene call, 5 bases matching. This TCR was recovered from a woman younger than 30 in good health. Input material: PBMCs. The nucleotides are TGCGCCAGCAGCCAAGATGGACACCCCTACGAGCAGTACGTC. Its protein product is CASSQDGHPYEQYV.